This T cell receptor (beta chain) is drawn from a study of shared clonotypes between healthy human individuals. About the research overall: Contributing individuals were two females and a few males aged 18 to 49. Plates per donor: three CD4 naive, three CD4 memory, two CD8 naive, one CD8 memory.

Sorted-subset replicate PCR reactions contained roughly 190 ng DNA, corresponding to about 30,000 T cell genomes. The repertoire was sequenced with immunoSEQ multiplex PCR; TCRdb's copy has only in-frame clones and lacks some. Altogether 400,000 or so clones are present, just over 95% being singletons, with the ten largest covering approximately 0.3%. CCR7-negative CD45RA+ TemRA cells were combined with CD45RO+ cells to form CD8 memory. The CDR3 extends over 13 amino acids. In germline, CDR1 is MDHEN, CDR2 SYDVKM. V dropped 6 bases and J dropped 3; count of bases not matched to a gene: 4. This chain joins TRBV28 and TRBJ2-5, with 7 nucleotides matching TRBD1. This receptor was obtained from a man younger than 40 in good health. Sample: memory CD8+ T cells sorted from blood. Indicated subset: CD45RO+ cells pooled with CCR7-negative TemRA cells. CDR3 protein: CASREGAEETQYF. CDR3 DNA: TGTGCCAGCAGAGAGGGGGCCGAAGAGACCCAGTACTTC.